The 10 T cell receptor beta chains given below trace back to one sample, sequenced in a study of shared clonotypes between healthy human individuals. It was CD45RO-negative cells, positively selected for CCR7, that made up naive CD8 cells, with terminally differentiated effector memory CD45RA+ cells excluded. Clones were sequenced by immunoSEQ multiplex PCR, and TCRdb holds only the in-frame ones, with some missing. The sample contains about 2.2 million clones, around 93% of which appear only once. What was sequenced was naive CD8+ T cells from PBMCs. All receptors derive from a man aged 18-30 years in good health. Some clones in this sample may be carry-over from other donors' samples.

The rearrangement links TRBV7-3 to TRBJ2-1; D unclear. The V and J ends lost 4 bases and 3 bases respectively, with 16 bases between them. The CDR3 extends over 16 amino acids. Per germline, CDR1 SGHTA and CDR2 FQGTGA. CDR3 nucleotide sequence: TGTGCCAGCAGCTCCCGACCCCTAGGTGGCTACAATGAGCAGTTCTTC. This sequence encodes CASSSRPLGGYNEQFF.

This chain links TRBV29-1 with TRBJ1-2; D gene unclear. The V gene lost 4 bases and the J gene lost 0 bases, with 15 bases spanning the gap. The CDR3 is made up of 15 amino acids. Germline V lookup: CDR1 SQVTM, CDR2 ANQGSEA. The CDR3 DNA sequence: TGCAGCGTTGGTCCAGAGATTCCCCCTAACTATGGCTACACCTTC. Its protein is CSVGPEIPPNYGYTF.

This clone was seen only a few times. The chain uses TRBV4-3 and TRBJ1-1, with D unclear. The CDR3 loop spans 15 amino acids. Germline V gene lookup returns CDR1 LGHNA and CDR2 YSLEER. The germline V and J ends were trimmed by 0 bases and 3 bases, with 11 bases remaining between them. The CDR3 DNA reads as TGCGCCAGCAGCCAAGATAGTCTCACATACACTGAAGCTTTCTTT. Protein sequence: CASSQDSLTYTEAFF.

V and J are TRBV11-2 and TRBJ2-1, with TRBD2 matching over 13 bases. This CDR3 has 19 residues. Germline assignment: CDR1 SGHAT and CDR2 FQNNGV. The V segment lost 5 bases and the J segment 2 bases; nucleotides outside the gene matches: 12. CDR3 residues: CASSPGLAGALLTYNEQFF. In nucleotides, the CDR3 is TGTGCCAGCAGCCCCGGACTAGCGGGAGCCCTCCTCACCTACAATGAGCAGTTCTTC.

CDR3 loop: CASSEGTSGIKEQFF. CDR3 bases: TGCGCCAGCAGCGAGGGGACTAGCGGGATAAAGGAGCAGTTCTTC. V usage is TRBV5-1 and J usage is TRBJ2-1; TRBD2 matches at 13 bases. Trimming took 4 bases from V and 10 from J; bases not matched to a gene: 8. Germline V gene data show CDR1 as SGHRS and CDR2 as YFSETQ. The CDR3 covers 15 residues.

This clone occurred once. The chain links TRBV7-2 to TRBJ1-1; D is ambiguous. Germline CDR1 is SGHTA and CDR2 is FQGNSA. The ends were cut back, 0 bases at V and 7 bases at J, with 6 bases in the middle. The CDR3 runs to 12 residues. The CDR3 region has the DNA TGTGCCAGCAGCTTAGCAGGGAGTGAAGCTTTCTTT. Translation: CASSLAGSEAFF.

V and J are TRBV5-4 and TRBJ2-7; weak D call: TRBD2 (6 bases). The CDR3 runs 14 residues. Germline CDR1 SGHNT, CDR2 YYREEE (reference sequence). V dropped 4 bases and J dropped 2 bases, with 13 bases sitting between them. The CDR3 bases are TGTGCCAGCAGCCCCGGGGGAATGCCCTACGAGCAGTACTTC. It is translated as CASSPGGMPYEQYF.

The chain links TRBV5-1 to TRBJ2-7; 10 bases fit TRBD2. The V and J ends lost 0 bases and 7 bases, in that order; junction bases with no gene match: 7. Germline lookup yields CDR1 SGHRS and CDR2 YFSETQ. This CDR3 spans 15 amino acids. This chain's CDR3 is CASSLDLAGEKEQYF. CDR3 nucleotides: TGCGCCAGCAGCTTGGACCTAGCGGGAGAGAAAGAGCAGTACTTC.

Worth noting for this clone: Other nucleotide sequences from this sample produce the same CDR3. V gene TRBV19 combines with J gene TRBJ1-1; tentatively, D is TRBD1 (5 bases). Trimming removed 8 bases at V and 5 bases at J, with 12 bases between. The CDR3 is made up of 12 amino acids. The germline V gene encodes CDR1 LNHDA and CDR2 SQIVND (reference sequence). In DNA, the CDR3 is TGTGCCAGTTCCTTCCGGGGGACTGAAGCTTTCTTT. Encoded protein: CASSFRGTEAFF.

The genes are TRBV7-9 and TRBJ1-4, with 8 bases fitting TRBD1. Germline V gene sequence: CDR1 SEHNR, CDR2 FQNEAQ (reference sequence). The CDR3 has 17 amino acids. The V segment lost 0 bases and the J segment 3 bases; nucleotides outside the gene matches: 6. In DNA, the CDR3 is TGTGCCAGCAGCTTAGCGCTGAGGACAGGGTCTAATGAAAAACTGTTTTTT. It yields the protein CASSLALRTGSNEKLFF.